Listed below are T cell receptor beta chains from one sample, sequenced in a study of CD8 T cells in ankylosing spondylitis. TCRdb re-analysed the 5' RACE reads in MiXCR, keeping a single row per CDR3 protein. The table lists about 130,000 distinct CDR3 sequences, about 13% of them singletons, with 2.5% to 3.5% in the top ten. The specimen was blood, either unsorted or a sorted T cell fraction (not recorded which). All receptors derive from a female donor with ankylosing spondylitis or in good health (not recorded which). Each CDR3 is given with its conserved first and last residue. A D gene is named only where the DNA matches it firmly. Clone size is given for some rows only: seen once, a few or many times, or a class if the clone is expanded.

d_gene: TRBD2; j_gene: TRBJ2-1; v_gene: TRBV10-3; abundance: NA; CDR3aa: CAINRASGSGEQFF
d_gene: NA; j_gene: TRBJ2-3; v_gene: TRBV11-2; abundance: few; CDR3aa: CASSLGDRANVDTQYF
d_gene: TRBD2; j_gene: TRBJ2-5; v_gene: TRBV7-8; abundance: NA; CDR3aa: CASSLVGGGETQYF
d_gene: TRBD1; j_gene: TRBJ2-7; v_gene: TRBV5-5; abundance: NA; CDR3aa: CASSQGVSYEQYF
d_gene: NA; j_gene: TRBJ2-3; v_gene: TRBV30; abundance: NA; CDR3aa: CAWKGTDTQYF
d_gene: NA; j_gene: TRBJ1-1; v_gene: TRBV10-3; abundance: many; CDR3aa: CAISAYSDRNTEAFF
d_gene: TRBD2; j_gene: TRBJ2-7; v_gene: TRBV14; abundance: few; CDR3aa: CASSQGLADLYEQYF
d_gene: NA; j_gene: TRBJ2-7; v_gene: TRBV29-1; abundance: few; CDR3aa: CSVAAGLSYEQYF
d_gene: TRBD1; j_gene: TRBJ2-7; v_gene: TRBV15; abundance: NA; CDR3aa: CATSRGGTGDHEQYF
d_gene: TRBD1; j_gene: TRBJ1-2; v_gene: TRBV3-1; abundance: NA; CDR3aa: CASSQTTGTGVYGYTF
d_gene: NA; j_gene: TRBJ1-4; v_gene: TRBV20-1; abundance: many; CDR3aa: CSANYGPGEKLFF
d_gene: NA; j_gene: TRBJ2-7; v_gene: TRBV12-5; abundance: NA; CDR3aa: CASGPRGGGYEQYF
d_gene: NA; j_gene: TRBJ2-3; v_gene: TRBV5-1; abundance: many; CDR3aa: CASSRAGKDTQYF
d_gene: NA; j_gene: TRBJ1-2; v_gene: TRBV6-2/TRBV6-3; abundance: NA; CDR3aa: CASSSWTPYGYTF
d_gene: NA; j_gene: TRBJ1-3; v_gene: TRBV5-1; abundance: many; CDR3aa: CASSGGGSSGNTIYF
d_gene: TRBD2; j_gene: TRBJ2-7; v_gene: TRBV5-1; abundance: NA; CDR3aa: CASSSSGTIQYF
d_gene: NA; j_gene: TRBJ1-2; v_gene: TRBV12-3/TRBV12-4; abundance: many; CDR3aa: CASSLLVYYGYTF
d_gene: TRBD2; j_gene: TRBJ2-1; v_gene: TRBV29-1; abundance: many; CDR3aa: CSGQGLAGIYNEQFF
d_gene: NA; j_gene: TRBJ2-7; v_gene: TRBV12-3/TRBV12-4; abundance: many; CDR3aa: CASSLKLVPFYEQYF
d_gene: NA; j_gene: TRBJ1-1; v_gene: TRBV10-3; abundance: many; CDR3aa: CAISGRGKRENTEAFF
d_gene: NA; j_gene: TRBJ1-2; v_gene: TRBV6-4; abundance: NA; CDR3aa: CASSDSQQGVGGYTF
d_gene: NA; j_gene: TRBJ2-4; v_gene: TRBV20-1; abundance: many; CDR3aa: CSASDLDIQYF
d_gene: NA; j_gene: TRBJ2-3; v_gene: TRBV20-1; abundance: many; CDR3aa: CSARGGSSTDTQYF
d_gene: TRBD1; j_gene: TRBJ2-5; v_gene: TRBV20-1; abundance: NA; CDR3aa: CSGHRGQETQYF
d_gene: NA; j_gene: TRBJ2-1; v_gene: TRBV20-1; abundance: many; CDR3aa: CSARTMGSYNEQFF
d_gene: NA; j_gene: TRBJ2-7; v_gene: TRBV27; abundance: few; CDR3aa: CASRAGAHEQYF
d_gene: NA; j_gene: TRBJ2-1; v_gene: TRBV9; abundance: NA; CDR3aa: CASSVVGSGAGEQFF
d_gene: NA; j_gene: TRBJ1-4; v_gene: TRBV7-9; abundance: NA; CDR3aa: CASSHGDWKLFF
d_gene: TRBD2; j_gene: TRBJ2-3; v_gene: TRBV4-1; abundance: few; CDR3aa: CASSLSGGGAETQYF
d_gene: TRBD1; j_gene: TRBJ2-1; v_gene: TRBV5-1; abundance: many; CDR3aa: CASSPRTGQIDEQFF
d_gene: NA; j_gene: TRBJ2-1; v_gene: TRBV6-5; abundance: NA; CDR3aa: CASSYPTGSYNEQFF